Listed here are 20 T cell receptor beta chains from one sample, sequenced in a study of preoperative IRX-2 immunotherapy in early breast cancer. The protocol was immunoSEQ multiplex PCR, while the TCRdb copy is restricted to in-frame clones and leaves out a portion. The sample lists approximately 3,000 clones; 71% were seen once. The treatment here: preoperative locoregional IRX-2 cytokine immunotherapy. The sample consisted of tumor tissue, taken after IRX-2 immunotherapy. The receptors derive from a human donor with breast cancer.

This clone was recorded a few times. The rearrangement links TRBV6-8 to TRBJ1-1; 8 bases line up with TRBD1. CDR1 and CDR2 from the germline V gene are MNHGY and SAAAGT. The CDR3 has 14 residues. The V and J ends lost 6 bases and 4 bases, in that order; junction bases with no gene match: 7. CDR3 in amino acids: CASRGTGGSTEAFF. In DNA, the CDR3 is TGTGCCAGCAGGGGAACAGGGGGTAGCACTGAAGCTTTCTTT.

This sequence joins TRBV19 and TRBJ1-5, with a possible D match to TRBD1 (5 bases). The CDR3 length is 15 residues. The V end was cut by 4 bases, the J end by 1 base, with 11 bases between. Germline V CDR1 and CDR2: LNHDA, SQIVND (reference sequence). For the CDR3, the DNA is TGTGCCAGTAGTAGGGACGTACGGAGCAATCAGCCCCAGCATTTT. Its protein is CASSRDVRSNQPQHF.

The chain joins TRBV6-8 to TRBJ2-5, with D possibly being TRBD1 or TRBD2 (5 bases each). Trimming took 11 bases from V and 4 from J, leaving 23 bases between them. This CDR3 is built from 15 residues. The germline gives CDR1 MNHGY, CDR2 SAAAGT. The CDR3 is CALAGSEGFRETQYF. CDR3 nucleotide sequence: TGTGCCTTAGCAGGGTCCGAGGGGTTCAGAGAGACCCAGTACTTC.

In DNA form, the CDR3 reads TGCGCCAGCAGCTTTGAAGGGGATCAGCCCCAGCATTTT. Translating gives CASSFEGDQPQHF. This chain links TRBV23-1 with TRBJ1-5; D possibly corresponds to TRBD1 (5 bases). TRBV23-1 is an ORF for which the function is uncertain. The CDR3 spans 13 residues. Trimming cost V 6 bases and J 5 bases, with 11 bases left between them.

This clone has just a few counts. The chain joins TRBV11-3 to TRBJ1-6; 7 bases line up with TRBD1. CDR3 size: 15 residues. After removal of 0 bases from V and 6 bases from J, the junction contained 2 bases not matched to a gene. Looked up from germline, CDR1 is SGHNT and CDR2 is YENEEA. The CDR3, as DNA: TGTGCCAGCAGCTTAGAGGCAGGGGGTAATTCACCCCTCCACTTT. It is translated as CASSLEAGGNSPLHF.

This clone was found once. V usage is TRBV11-3 and J usage is TRBJ1-1; no definite D call. This CDR3 region has 15 residues. Germline assignment: CDR1 SGHNT and CDR2 YENEEA. V dropped 3 bases and J dropped 3 bases, with 14 bases sitting between them. The CDR3 spells CASSLVGGSDTEAFF. The CDR3 DNA reads TGTGCCAGCAGCTTGGTGGGAGGGTCCGACACTGAAGCTTTCTTT.

Judged by abundance, this clone is large (0.1 to 1%). The rearrangement links TRBV12-5 to TRBJ2-7; D tentatively fits TRBD1 or TRBD2 (5 bases each). The CDR3 has 12 amino acids. Germline loops: CDR1 LGHNT, CDR2 FRNRAP. V dropped 6 bases and J dropped 5 bases, with 11 bases sitting between them. CDR3 residues: CASGLGANEQYF. The CDR3 DNA sequence: TGTGCTAGTGGCCTCGGGGCTAACGAGCAGTACTTC.

This clone was observed a handful of times. The V and J genes are TRBV6-8 and TRBJ1-5; 7 bases align to TRBD1. V shed 6 bases, J shed 5 bases, and the junction held 1 base outside the gene matches. Germline CDR1 reads MNHGY; CDR2 reads SAAAGT. This CDR3 region has 12 residues. The CDR3, as DNA: TGTGCCAGCAGAACAGGGGATCAGCCCCAGCATTTT. It yields the protein CASRTGDQPQHF.

This clone has a handful of counts. The rearrangement uses TRBV18 and TRBJ1-1, with TRBD1 matching 8 bases. Germline V CDR1 and CDR2: KGHSH, LQKENI. The V segment lost 4 bases and the J segment 1 base; nucleotides outside the gene matches: 8. This CDR3 contains 16 residues. CDR3 DNA: TGTGCCAGCTCACTTGGGACAGGTTACGGGAACACTGAAGCTTTCTTT. Translated, it gives CASSLGTGYGNTEAFF. The entire variable domain, with the rest obtained from reference TRBV18 and TRBJ1-1, is as follows: NAGVMQNPRHLVRRRGQEARLRCSPMKGHSHVYWYRQLPEEGLKFMVYLQKENIIDESGMPKERFSAEFPKEGPSILRIQQVVRGDSAAYFCASSLGTGYGNTEAFFGQGTRLTVV.

The chain links TRBV28 to TRBJ1-4; TRBD1 matches at 10 bases. Germline V CDR1 and CDR2: MDHEN, SYDVKM. Trimming took 4 bases from V and 7 from J; bases not matched to a gene: 6. There are 15 residues in the CDR3. CDR3: CASSSGQGTPEKLFF. The CDR3 nucleotides read TGTGCCAGCAGTTCGGGACAGGGGACCCCTGAAAAACTGTTTTTT.

The V gene is TRBV18, the J gene TRBJ2-3, with no clear D. CDR1 and CDR2 (germline): KGHSH, LQKENI. V was shortened by 1 base and J by 3 bases, with 5 bases between the two germline ends. The CDR3 is made up of 13 amino acids. CDR3 DNA sequence: TGTGCCAGCTCACCACATCCAACAGATACGCAGTATTTT. This translates into CASSPHPTDTQYF.

This chain joins TRBV19 and TRBJ1-1; possible D gene TRBD1, 6 bases. The germline V gene has CDR1 LNHDA and CDR2 SQIVND (reference sequence). There are 13 residues in the CDR3. Trimming cost V 3 bases and J 7 bases, with 12 bases left between them. The CDR3 DNA reads TGTGCCAGTAGTATGGGAGGGGGAAGTGAAGCTTTCTTT. This gives the protein CASSMGGGSEAFF.

This chain joins TRBV19 and TRBJ1-5; 8 positions agree with TRBD1. CDR3 length: 14 residues. Per the germline V gene, CDR1 is LNHDA and CDR2 is SQIVND (reference sequence). Trimming removed 7 bases from V and 5 bases from J; junction bases left unmatched: 7. The CDR3: CASTYTGGDQPQHF. In DNA form, the CDR3 reads TGTGCCAGTACTTATACAGGGGGGGATCAGCCCCAGCATTTT.

This clone was seen a handful of times. The chain's CDR3 is CASSQKRGSSRNEQFF. In DNA, the CDR3 is TGCGCCAGCAGCCAGAAGCGGGGCTCCTCCCGCAATGAGCAGTTCTTC. This chain connects TRBV1 to TRBJ2-1; the D call in the table, TRBD2, was not verified against the DNA. TRBV1 is assigned pseudogene status. The CDR3 runs to 16 residues.

The rearrangement links TRBV18 to TRBJ1-6, with 8 bases lining up with TRBD1. Germline CDR1 is KGHSH and CDR2 is LQKENI. V was clipped by 8 bases and J by 7 bases; unmatched bases: 13. The CDR3 contains 16 residues. CDR3 in DNA: TGTGCCAGCCAACGGACAGGGCAACTACTGAATTCACCCCTCCACTTT. Residues: CASQRTGQLLNSPLHF.

The CDR3 sequence is CASSHHRQGGNQPQHF. The CDR3 DNA follows: TGTGCCAGCAGTCATCATCGACAGGGGGGCAATCAGCCCCAGCATTTT. This chain joins TRBV6-8 and TRBJ1-5; the match to TRBD1 covers 9 bases. Germline trimming cut 5 bases from V and 2 bases from J; bases unmatched to any gene: 7. The germline V gene has CDR1 MNHGY and CDR2 SAAAGT. CDR3 length: 16 residues.

The gene calls are TRBV28 and TRBJ1-3; no definite D call. V shed 6 bases and J shed 4 bases, with 10 bases lying between them. This CDR3 is 13 amino acids long. Germline V gives CDR1 MDHEN, CDR2 SYDVKM. The CDR3 region is CASSEIGGNTIYF. The DNA for the CDR3 is TGTGCCAGCAGCGAAATAGGAGGAAACACCATATATTTT.

The J gene is TRBJ2-2, the V gene TRBV5-1, with D tentatively TRBD1 (5 bases). Germline V CDR1 and CDR2: SGHRS, YFSETQ. The V and J ends lost 2 bases and 4 bases respectively, with 12 bases between them. The length of the CDR3 is 15 residues. CDR3 region: CASSFGQGPTGELFF. In DNA form, the CDR3 reads TGCGCCAGCAGCTTTGGCCAGGGCCCCACCGGGGAGCTGTTTTTT.

The rearrangement links TRBV11-3 to TRBJ1-2, with D unresolved. The germline CDR1 and CDR2 sequences are SGHNT and YENEEA. This CDR3 is 14 amino acids long. Trimming took off 3 bases at V and 8 bases at J, with 16 bases between the two ends. The chain's CDR3 is CASSFSTEIDGYTF. Here the CDR3 DNA reads TGTGCCAGCAGCTTTAGTACAGAAATCGACGGCTACACCTTC.

This clone was counted between two and nine times. The chain couples TRBV19 to TRBJ1-5; TRBD1 might be the D (6 bases). CDR1 and CDR2 from the germline V gene are LNHDA and SQIVND (reference sequence). The CDR3 sequence is 15 residues long. V was trimmed by 2 bases and J by 5 bases, leaving 13 bases between them. The CDR3 DNA reads as TGTGCCAGTAGTATAACCAGGGGACTCGATCAGCCCCAGCATTTT. Translated: CASSITRGLDQPQHF.